The rows below give T cell receptor beta chains drawn from one sample of a study of shared clonotypes between healthy human individuals. Profiling relied on immunoSEQ multiplex PCR, and the TCRdb table lists in-frame clones only, not all of them. The sample shows some 500,000 clones, 90% to 96% of them seen only once. Sequencing was carried out using naive CD4+ T cells sorted from blood. These receptors were collected from a woman aged 25 to 39 in good health. The CDR3 runs from the conserved cysteine through the conserved F or W. The order of the fields is clone size, D gene, V gene, CDR3 length, J gene, CDR3 DNA, CDR3 protein. D genes are given only for firm matches. Some rows have no size entry. The others give once, few or many, or a class for an expanded clone.

NA	NA	TRBV5-1	15	TRBJ2-3	TGCGCCAGCAGGATAAGGACAGAGAGCACAGATACGCAGTATTTT	CASRIRTESTDTQYF
NA	TRBD1	TRBV6-1	18	TRBJ1-3	TGTGCCAGCAGTGAAGGGACAGGGCACACGAACTCTGGAAACACCATATATTTT	CASSEGTGHTNSGNTIYF
NA	NA	TRBV25-1	15	TRBJ1-3	TGTGCCAGCAGTGGAGGACTGTCCTCTGGAAACACCATATATTTT	CASSGGLSSGNTIYF
NA	TRBD1	TRBV11-3	16	TRBJ2-1	TGTGCCAGCAGCCGAGGCGGGACAGGGGGCGGAAATGAGCAGTTCTTC	CASSRGGTGGGNEQFF
NA	NA	TRBV18	15	TRBJ1-5	TGTGCCAGCTCCCTCATCGGGGAGGGCAATCAGCCCCAGCATTTT	CASSLIGEGNQPQHF
NA	NA	TRBV2	14	TRBJ1-1	TGTGCCAGCAGTGTTATGGAGGGCGTCGCTGAAGCTTTCTTT	CASSVMEGVAEAFF
NA	TRBD2	TRBV2	15	TRBJ2-3	TGTGCCAGCAATAGAGCGGGAGGGTTCGGAGATACGCAGTATTTT	CASNRAGGFGDTQYF
once	NA	TRBV7-9	14	TRBJ2-2	TGTGCCAGCAGCTTAGTTGAACAGACCGGGGAGCTGTTTTTT	CASSLVEQTGELFF
NA	NA	TRBV4-1	17	TRBJ2-3	TGCGCCAGCAGCTTCCGGATGGCAATCTTAACCACAGATACGCAGTATTTT	CASSFRMAILTTDTQYF
NA	NA	TRBV10-3	11	TRBJ2-1	TGTGCCATCAGGCATTACAATGAGCAGTTCTTC	CAIRHYNEQFF
NA	TRBD2	TRBV4-2	16	TRBJ2-1	TGTGCCAGCAGAGCCCTAGCGGGATGGGGCGCCACTGAGCAGTTCTTC	CASRALAGWGATEQFF
NA	NA	TRBV30	13	TRBJ1-4	TGTGCCTGGAGTGTTTCAGGGGTCGAAAAACTGTTTTTT	CAWSVSGVEKLFF
NA	NA	TRBV7-9	15	TRBJ1-4	TGTGCCAGCAGTTTCAACCTCGGGGTTCGAGAAAAACTGTTTTTT	CASSFNLGVREKLFF
NA	TRBD2	TRBV14	15	TRBJ2-7	TGTGCCAGCAGCCACGAGACTAGCGGCTCCTACGAGCAGTACTTC	CASSHETSGSYEQYF
NA	TRBD2	TRBV5-1	17	TRBJ2-5	TGCGCCAGCAGCTTGTTTCGTAGGACTAGCGGGACAGAGACCCAGTACTTC	CASSLFRRTSGTETQYF
NA	NA	TRBV25-1	15	TRBJ2-5	TGTGCCAGCAGTGTGTACTTTGGCACAGTAAAGACCCAGTACTTC	CASSVYFGTVKTQYF
NA	TRBD2	TRBV5-1	15	TRBJ2-7	TGCGCCAGCAGCTTGGATCAGGGAGGGTTTGCCGAGCAGTACTTC	CASSLDQGGFAEQYF
NA	NA	TRBV6-4	15	TRBJ2-1	TGTGCCAGCAGTGACGGTAGCTGGTCCTACAATGAGCAGTTCTTC	CASSDGSWSYNEQFF
NA	TRBD1	TRBV28	13	TRBJ1-2	TGTGCCAGCAGCCTTCAGGGGGCCTATGGCTACACCTTC	CASSLQGAYGYTF
NA	NA	TRBV19	17	TRBJ1-5	TGTGCCAGTAGTATAGATTCGACAGGCCAAACTAATCAGCCCCAGCATTTT	CASSIDSTGQTNQPQHF
NA	NA	TRBV15	20	TRBJ2-1	TGTGCCACCAGCGGTCCGGGACAGGGGGTCCCTAGCGGGAGAGGGAATGAGCAGTTCTTC	CATSGPGQGVPSGRGNEQFF
NA	NA	TRBV7-2	12	TRBJ1-5	TGTGCCAGCAGCTTCTTATATCAGCCCCAGCATTTT	CASSFLYQPQHF
once	NA	TRBV6-1	12	TRBJ2-7	TGTGCCAGTTGCCGGAAAGGACACGAGCAGTACTTC	CASCRKGHEQYF
NA	TRBD2	TRBV7-1	24	TRBJ2-1	TGTGCCAGCAGCTCACGGCGGGGTGAGAAGTTTCGTCAACTAGCGGGTAACTCCTACAATGAGCAGTTCTTC	CASSSRRGEKFRQLAGNSYNEQFF
NA	TRBD2	TRBV28	15	TRBJ2-5	TGTGCCAGCAGCCCAGCGGGAGAGGCGCATGAGACCCAGTACTTC	CASSPAGEAHETQYF
NA	NA	TRBV5-6	14	TRBJ1-3	TGTGCCAGCAGCTTGGCGGGGTCTGGAAACACCATATATTTT	CASSLAGSGNTIYF
NA	NA	TRBV28	14	TRBJ2-7	TGTGCCAGCGACTCGGGCGGAAGCTCCTACGAGCAGTACTTC	CASDSGGSSYEQYF
NA	NA	TRBV6-5	14	TRBJ1-2	TGTGCCAGCAGTGCCAACCCCGGGACTTTAGTCTACACCTTC	CASSANPGTLVYTF
NA	TRBD2	TRBV18	15	TRBJ2-7	TGTGCCAGCTCACCATTTAGCGGGAGAGCCTACGAGCAGTACTTC	CASSPFSGRAYEQYF
NA	NA	TRBV5-6	16	TRBJ2-2	TGTGCCAGCAGCCCCTTTCCGCGGGCCGAAGCCGGGGAGCTGTTTTTT	CASSPFPRAEAGELFF
NA	TRBD1	TRBV30	14	TRBJ2-1	TGTGCCTGGAGAGTGGGACAGTGGACCCGGGAGCAGTTCTTC	CAWRVGQWTREQFF
NA	NA	TRBV19	14	TRBJ2-2	TGTGCCAGTAGTGTAGGGGAGATCACCGGGGAGCTGTTTTTT	CASSVGEITGELFF
NA	NA	TRBV2	13	TRBJ1-1	TGTGCCAGCAGTGAATATTCTGCCCTTTCAGCTTTCTTT	CASSEYSALSAFF
NA	TRBD1	TRBV6-1	13	TRBJ1-1	TGTGCCAGCAGCTGGACAGGCAACACTGAAGCTTTCTTT	CASSWTGNTEAFF
NA	TRBD1	TRBV7-2	15	TRBJ1-3	TGTGCCAGCAGCTTCCTAGGACAGGGGGGAAACACCATATATTTT	CASSFLGQGGNTIYF
NA	NA	TRBV5-1	12	TRBJ1-2	TGCGCCAGCAGCGCTGGCCTTTATGGCTACACCTTC	CASSAGLYGYTF
NA	TRBD1	TRBV5-1	16	TRBJ1-4	TGCGCCAGCAGCTTGGGTGTTGACAGGGGTCCCGAAAAACTGTTTTTT	CASSLGVDRGPEKLFF
NA	NA	TRBV29-1	13	TRBJ1-5	TGCAGCGTTCGACAGGACCGCAATCAGCCCCAGCATTTT	CSVRQDRNQPQHF
NA	NA	TRBV5-1	14	TRBJ1-5	TGCGCCAGCAGCTTGGGGCAGAGCAATCAGCCCCAGCATTTT	CASSLGQSNQPQHF